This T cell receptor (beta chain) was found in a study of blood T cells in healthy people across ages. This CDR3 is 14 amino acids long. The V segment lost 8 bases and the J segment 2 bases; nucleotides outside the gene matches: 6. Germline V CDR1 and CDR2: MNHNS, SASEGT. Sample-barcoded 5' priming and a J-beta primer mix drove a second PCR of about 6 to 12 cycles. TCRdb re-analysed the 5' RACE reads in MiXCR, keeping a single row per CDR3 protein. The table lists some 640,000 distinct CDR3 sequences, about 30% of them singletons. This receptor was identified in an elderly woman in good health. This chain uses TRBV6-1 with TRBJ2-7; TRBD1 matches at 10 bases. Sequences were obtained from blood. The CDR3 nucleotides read TGTGCCAGCCACCGGGACAGGGGAACCTACGAGCAGTACTTC. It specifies CASHRDRGTYEQYF.